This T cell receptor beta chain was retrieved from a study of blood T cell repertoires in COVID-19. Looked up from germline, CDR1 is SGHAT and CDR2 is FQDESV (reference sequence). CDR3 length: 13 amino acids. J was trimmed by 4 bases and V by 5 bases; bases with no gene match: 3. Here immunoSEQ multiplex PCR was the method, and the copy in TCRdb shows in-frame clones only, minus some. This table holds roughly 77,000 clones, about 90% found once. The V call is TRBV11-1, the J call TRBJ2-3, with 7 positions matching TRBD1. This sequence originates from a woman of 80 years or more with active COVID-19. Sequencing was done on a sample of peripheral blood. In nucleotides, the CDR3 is TGTGCCAGCAGCCCCGACAGGGCAGATACGCAGTATTTT. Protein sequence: CASSPDRADTQYF.